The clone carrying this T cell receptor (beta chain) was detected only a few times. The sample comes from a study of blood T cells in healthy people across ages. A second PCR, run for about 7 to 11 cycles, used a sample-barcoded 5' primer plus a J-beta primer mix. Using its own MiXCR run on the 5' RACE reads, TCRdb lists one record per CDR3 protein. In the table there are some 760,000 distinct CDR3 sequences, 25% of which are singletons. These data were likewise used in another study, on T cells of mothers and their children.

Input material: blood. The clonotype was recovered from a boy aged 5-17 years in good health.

CDR3 protein: CASSFTPPGQETQYF. CDR3 DNA: TGTGCCAGCAGTTTTACTCCTCCGGGGCAAGAGACCCAGTACTTC. The rearrangement links TRBV6-6 to TRBJ2-5, with a possible D match to TRBD2 (5 bases). V was cut by 4 bases and J by 2 bases, with 14 bases left in between. CDR1 is MNHNY and CDR2 is SVGAGI in the germline V gene (reference sequence). The CDR3 runs 15 residues.